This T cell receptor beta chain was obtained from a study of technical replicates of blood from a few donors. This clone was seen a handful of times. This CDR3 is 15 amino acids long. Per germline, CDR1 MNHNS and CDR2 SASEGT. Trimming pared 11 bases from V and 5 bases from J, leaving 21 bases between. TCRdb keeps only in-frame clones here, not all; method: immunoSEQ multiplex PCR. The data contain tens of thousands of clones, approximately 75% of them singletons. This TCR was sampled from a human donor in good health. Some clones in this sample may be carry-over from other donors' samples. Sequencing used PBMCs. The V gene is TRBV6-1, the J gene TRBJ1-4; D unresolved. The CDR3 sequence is CAAGTTPSRNEKLFF. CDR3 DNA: TGTGCCGCGGGTACGACCCCGAGCCGAAATGAAAAACTGTTTTTT.